This TCR beta chain was sequenced during a study of human T cells and chemical hapten exposure. General study results and limits: Alopecia was present in the donors, so their immune response may differ from healthy people's.

Documented time point: patch test 1, 2 weeks after DPC sensitization. Treatment of the sample: therapeutic diphenylcyclopropenone sensitization with weekly scalp DPC. Details on this clonotype: Its specificity is unknown.

The V and J ends lost 4 bases and 6 bases respectively, with 18 bases between them. Germline lookup yields CDR1 MNHEY and CDR2 SMNVEV (reference sequence). The CDR3 is 15 amino acids. TCRdb re-called the RACE reads with MiXCR, one entry per CDR3 protein. The sample includes roughly 70,000 distinct CDR3 sequences, around 30% seen only once; the top ten take about 8.9%. The sequenced sample was whole blood, obtained in connection with sensitization to the hapten diphenylcyclopropenone (DPC). The chain has TRBV27 and TRBJ1-2; weak D call: TRBD1 (5 bases). This TCR derives from a man between 40 and 49 years old with alopecia areata. Some clones in this sample may be carry-over from other donors' samples. Written as DNA, the CDR3 is TGTGCCAGCAGTTCCCCGGGGCGAGGATTGCATGGCTACACCTTC. Translated: CASSSPGRGLHGYTF.